Described below is a single TCR beta chain sequence and its context. Sequencing was performed with immunoSEQ multiplex PCR; in TCRdb, only in-frame clones are kept and a portion is missing. The repertoire consists of about half a million clones, with about 89% occurring once and the leading ten covering 1.5% to 2%. This sample was taken from a study of Ad26.COV2.S vaccination and SARS-CoV-2 variants. The CDR3 runs 15 residues. Germline lookup yields CDR1 MNHEY and CDR2 SVGAGI. Trimming cost V 5 bases and J 4 bases; bases outside gene matches: 7. Treatment denoted: roughly 18 received Ad26.COV2.S at low or high dose, single or two shots; about 5 received placebo; per-sample allocation not given. Sample collection was performed on day 63 after the first vaccine or placebo injection. A Boston donor was an adult aged 18-55 years.

The sample in question was peripheral blood, obtained in a trial of Ad26.COV2.S vaccine versus placebo. The chain has TRBV6-5 and TRBJ2-2, with 7 bases identical to TRBD1. The source of this sequence is a person aged 18-65 years who received the Ad26.COV2.S COVID-19 vaccine or a placebo. The CDR3 sequence: CASSPTGTATGELFF. The CDR3 region has the DNA TGTGCCAGCAGTCCAACCGGGACAGCCACCGGGGAGCTGTTTTTT.